Below, 14 T cell receptor beta chains from the same sample are listed, as sequenced in a study of blood T cell repertoires in COVID-19. Clones were read by immunoSEQ multiplex PCR, and TCRdb kept only the in-frame ones, dropping some. The sample holds about 55,000 clones, more than 75% seen once. Sequencing was done on a sample of peripheral blood. Receptors were obtained from a human donor with active COVID-19. The donor label of this sample is uncertain.

This chain links TRBV11-2 with TRBJ2-5; TRBD2 matches at 7 bases. Germline CDR1 SGHAT, CDR2 FQNNGV. CDR3 size: 15 residues. J lost 2 bases, V lost 2 bases, and 5 bases had no gene match. The CDR3 bases are TGTGCCAGCAGCTTAATTAGCGGGTCTCAAGAGACCCAGTACTTC. It specifies CASSLISGSQETQYF.

The rearrangement joins TRBV5-5 to TRBJ2-5; 9 nucleotides align to TRBD1. Unmatched junction bases numbered 4, after V lost 0 bases and J lost 4 bases. The germline V gene has CDR1 SGHKS and CDR2 YYEKEE (reference sequence). CDR3 size: 15 residues. The CDR3 DNA follows: TGTGCCAGCAGCTTGGAGGGACAGGGTAGAGAGACCCAGTACTTC. This codes for CASSLEGQGRETQYF.

The V gene is TRBV11-2, the J gene TRBJ2-1; 7 positions agree with TRBD2. Losses at the gene ends were 4 bases for V and 0 bases for J; bases not matched to a gene: 9. CDR3 length equals 17 residues. Germline V lookup: CDR1 SGHAT, CDR2 FQNNGV. As DNA, the CDR3 is TGTGCCAGCAGCTCACCTGGGGGGGGTTCCTCCTACAATGAGCAGTTCTTC. This translates into CASSSPGGGSSYNEQFF.

The chain uses TRBV9 and TRBJ2-3, with D maybe TRBD1 (5 bases). The CDR3 consists of 13 residues. Germline CDR1 is SGDLS and CDR2 is YYNGEE. Trimming left V 0 bases short and J 6 bases short, with 8 bases between. CDR3 sequence reads: CASSVGGPDTQYF. In DNA, the CDR3 is TGTGCCAGCAGCGTAGGGGGCCCCGATACGCAGTATTTT.

This sequence joins TRBV9 and TRBJ2-7, with TRBD1 matching 8 bases. V lost 0 bases and J lost 9; bases outside the gene matches: 11. Germline assignment: CDR1 SGDLS and CDR2 YYNGEE. The CDR3 contains 15 residues. The CDR3 region has the DNA TGTGCCAGCAGCGTAGGGGGACAGGAGGGGACCAGGCAGTACTTC. It encodes CASSVGGQEGTRQYF.

V usage is TRBV18 and J usage is TRBJ2-1, with TRBD2 matching over 12 bases. V trimming: 6 bases; J trimming: 4 bases; junction bases outside the gene matches: 7. The germline V gene has CDR1 KGHSH and CDR2 LQKENI. The length of the CDR3 is 16 residues. The CDR3 DNA reads TGTGCCAGCTCCCCTACTCTAGCGGGGGGGTACAATGAGCAGTTCTTC. Encoded protein: CASSPTLAGGYNEQFF.

The chain combines TRBV4-3 with TRBJ2-3; D gene uncertain. V was pared by 5 bases and J by 0 bases, with 3 bases between. Per germline, CDR1 LGHNA and CDR2 YSLEER. The CDR3 sequence is 12 residues long. The CDR3 loop reads CASSYSTDTQYF. Here the CDR3 DNA reads TGCGCCAGCAGCTATAGCACAGATACGCAGTATTTT.

This chain links TRBV7-3 with TRBJ2-3; TRBD2 agrees at 11 bases. J was trimmed by 4 bases and V by 5 bases; bases with no gene match: 5. This CDR3 has 15 residues. Germline-derived CDR1 and CDR2 are SGHTA and FQGTGA. CDR3 loop: CASSPLAGGPDTQYF. Written as DNA, the CDR3 is TGTGCCAGCAGCCCCTTAGCGGGGGGGCCAGATACGCAGTATTTT. The whole variable domain, remainder taken from reference TRBV7-3 and TRBJ2-3, is GAGVSQTPSNKVTEKGKYVELRCDPISGHTALYWYRQSLGQGPEFLIYFQGTGAADDSGLPNDRFFAVRPEGSVSTLKIQRTERGDSAVYLCASSPLAGGPDTQYFGPGTRLTVL.

This clone has only a few counts. The chain couples TRBV5-5 to TRBJ1-6, with D perhaps matching TRBD1 (5 bases). The V and J ends lost 0 bases and 5 bases respectively, with 12 bases between them. The CDR3 spans 16 residues. Germline CDR1 is SGHKS and CDR2 is YYEKEE (reference sequence). CDR3 region: CASSLAEAGNNSPLHF. CDR3 bases: TGTGCCAGCAGCTTGGCCGAGGCAGGGAATAATTCACCCCTCCACTTT.

This sequence joins TRBV29-1 and TRBJ2-2; D remains ambiguous. Germline CDR1 reads SQVTM; CDR2 reads ANQGSEA. This CDR3 has 10 residues. Trimming cost V 7 bases and J 5 bases, with 5 bases left between them. DNA for the CDR3: TGCAGCGGAGGTACCGGGGAGCTGTTTTTT. It encodes CSGGTGELFF.

This clone has just a few counts. The chain links TRBV7-9 to TRBJ1-1; a possible D gene is TRBD1 (5 bases). Trimming stripped 5 bases from V and 0 bases from J, with 10 bases between. This CDR3 has 14 residues. Per germline, CDR1 SEHNR and CDR2 FQNEAQ (reference sequence). This CDR3 reads CASSHGGMNTEAFF. Here the CDR3 DNA reads TGTGCCAGCAGCCATGGGGGGATGAACACTGAAGCTTTCTTT.

This clone has only one observation. V and J are TRBV10-3 and TRBJ2-7, with 9 positions matching TRBD1. The length of the CDR3 is 15 residues. V shed 3 bases and J 3 bases; nucleotides not matched to a gene: 6. In germline, CDR1 is ENHRY, CDR2 SYGVKD. The CDR3: CAISDRDRENYEQYF. The CDR3 coding sequence is TGTGCCATCAGTGATAGGGACAGGGAAAACTACGAGCAGTACTTC.

This chain uses TRBV6-1 with TRBJ2-2; D may be TRBD1 (5 bases). Trimming left V 2 bases short and J 4 bases short, with 14 bases between. There are 16 residues in the CDR3. Germline CDR1 MNHNS, CDR2 SASEGT. CDR3: CASSERGGQRTGELFF. The CDR3 region has the DNA TGTGCCAGCAGTGAAAGGGGCGGACAACGCACCGGGGAGCTGTTTTTT.

The rearrangement joins TRBV7-3 to TRBJ1-1, with 8 positions matching TRBD1. The germline V gene encodes CDR1 SGHTA and CDR2 FQGTGA. V lost 5 bases to trimming and J lost 0 bases; unmatched junction nucleotides: 5. The CDR3 is 15 residues long. CDR3 bases: TGTGCCAGCAGCCCAGGGACAGGATTGAACACTGAAGCTTTCTTT. Translating it yields CASSPGTGLNTEAFF.